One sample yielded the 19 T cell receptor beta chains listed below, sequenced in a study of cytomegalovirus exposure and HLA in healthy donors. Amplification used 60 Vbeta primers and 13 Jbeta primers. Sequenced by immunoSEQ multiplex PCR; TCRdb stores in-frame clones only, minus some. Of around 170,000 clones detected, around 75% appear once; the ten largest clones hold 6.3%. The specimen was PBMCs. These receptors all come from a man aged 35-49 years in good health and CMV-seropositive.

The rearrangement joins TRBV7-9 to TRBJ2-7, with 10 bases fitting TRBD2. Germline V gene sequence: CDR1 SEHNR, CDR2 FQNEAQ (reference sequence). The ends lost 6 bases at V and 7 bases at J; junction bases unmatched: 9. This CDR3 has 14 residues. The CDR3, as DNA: TGTGCCAGCAGTTCTCTAGCGGGGGTGGGAGAGCAGTACTTC. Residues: CASSSLAGVGEQYF.

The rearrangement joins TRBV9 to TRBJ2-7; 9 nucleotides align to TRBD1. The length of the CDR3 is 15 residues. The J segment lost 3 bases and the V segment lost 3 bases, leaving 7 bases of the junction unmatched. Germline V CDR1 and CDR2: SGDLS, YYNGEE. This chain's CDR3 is CASSGSGTGSYEQYF. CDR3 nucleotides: TGTGCCAGCAGCGGATCCGGGACAGGGAGCTACGAGCAGTACTTC.

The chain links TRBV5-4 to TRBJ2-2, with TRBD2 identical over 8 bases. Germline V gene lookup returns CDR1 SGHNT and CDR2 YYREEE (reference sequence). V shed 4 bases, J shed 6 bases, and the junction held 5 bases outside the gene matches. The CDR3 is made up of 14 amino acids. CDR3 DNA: TGTGCCAGCAGCCTCCGGGGGGGATCCGGGGAGCTGTTTTTT. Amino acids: CASSLRGGSGELFF.

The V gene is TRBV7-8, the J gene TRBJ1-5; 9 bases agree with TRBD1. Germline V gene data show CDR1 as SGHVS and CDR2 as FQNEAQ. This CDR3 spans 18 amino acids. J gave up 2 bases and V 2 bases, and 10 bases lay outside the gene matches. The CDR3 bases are TGTGCCAGCAGCTTATCCACCGGGACAGGGTTCCGCAATCAGCCCCAGCATTTT. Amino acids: CASSLSTGTGFRNQPQHF. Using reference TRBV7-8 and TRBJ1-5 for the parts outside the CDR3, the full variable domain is GAGVSQSPRYKVAKRGQDVALRCDPISGHVSLFWYQQALGQGPEFLTYFQNEAQLDKSGLPSDRFFAERPEGSVSTLKIQRTQQEDSAVYLCASSLSTGTGFRNQPQHFGDGTRLSIL.

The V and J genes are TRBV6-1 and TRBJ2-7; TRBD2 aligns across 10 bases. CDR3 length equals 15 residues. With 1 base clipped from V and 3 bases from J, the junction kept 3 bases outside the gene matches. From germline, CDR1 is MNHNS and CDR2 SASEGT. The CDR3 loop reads CASSEGTSGGYEQYF. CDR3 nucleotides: TGTGCCAGCAGTGAAGGGACTAGCGGCGGCTACGAGCAGTACTTC.

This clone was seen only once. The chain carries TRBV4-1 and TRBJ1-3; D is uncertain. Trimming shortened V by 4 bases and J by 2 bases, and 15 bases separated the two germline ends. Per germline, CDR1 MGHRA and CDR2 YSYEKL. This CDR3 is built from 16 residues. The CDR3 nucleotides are TGCGCCAGCAGCCCCTCGGAGGGATGGACTGGAAACACCATATATTTT. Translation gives CASSPSEGWTGNTIYF.

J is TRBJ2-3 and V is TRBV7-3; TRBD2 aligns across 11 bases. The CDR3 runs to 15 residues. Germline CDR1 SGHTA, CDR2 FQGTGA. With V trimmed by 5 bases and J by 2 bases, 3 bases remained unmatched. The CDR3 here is CASSRLAGPTDTQYF. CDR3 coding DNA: TGTGCCAGCAGCCGACTAGCGGGGCCCACAGATACGCAGTATTTT.

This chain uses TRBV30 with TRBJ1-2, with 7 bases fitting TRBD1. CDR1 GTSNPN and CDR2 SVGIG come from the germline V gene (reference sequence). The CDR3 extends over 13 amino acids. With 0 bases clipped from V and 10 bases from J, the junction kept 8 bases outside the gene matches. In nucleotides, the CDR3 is TGTGCCTGGAGTGTAGGACAGGTCCGTTTCTACACCTTC. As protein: CAWSVGQVRFYTF.

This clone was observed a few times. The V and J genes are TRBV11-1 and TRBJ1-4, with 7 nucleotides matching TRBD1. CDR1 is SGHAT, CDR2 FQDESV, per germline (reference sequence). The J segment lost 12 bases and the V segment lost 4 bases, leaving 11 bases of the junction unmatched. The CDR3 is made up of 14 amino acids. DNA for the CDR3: TGTGCCAGCAGCTCCAGCAGGGGGGTCGGACAACTGTTTTTT. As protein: CASSSSRGVGQLFF.

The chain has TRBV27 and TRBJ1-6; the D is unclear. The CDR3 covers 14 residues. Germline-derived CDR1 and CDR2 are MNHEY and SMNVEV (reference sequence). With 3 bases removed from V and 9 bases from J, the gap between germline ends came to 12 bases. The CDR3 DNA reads TGTGCCAGCAGTTTGTGGAGGGATGGTTCACCCCTCCACTTT. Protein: CASSLWRDGSPLHF.

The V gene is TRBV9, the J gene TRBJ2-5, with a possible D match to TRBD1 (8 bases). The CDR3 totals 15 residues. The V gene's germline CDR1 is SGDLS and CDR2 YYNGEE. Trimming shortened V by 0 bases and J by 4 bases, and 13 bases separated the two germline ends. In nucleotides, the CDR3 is TGTGCCAGCAGCGTAGCGACAGGGGAGGGAGAGACCCAGTACTTC. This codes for CASSVATGEGETQYF.

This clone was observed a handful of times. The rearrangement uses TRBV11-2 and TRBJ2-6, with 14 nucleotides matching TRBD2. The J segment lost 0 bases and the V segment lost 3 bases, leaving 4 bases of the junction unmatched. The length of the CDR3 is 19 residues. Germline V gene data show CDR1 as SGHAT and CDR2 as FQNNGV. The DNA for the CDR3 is TGTGCCAGCAGCTTGGGACTAGCGGGGGCCGGCTCTGGGGCCAACGTCCTGACTTTC. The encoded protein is CASSLGLAGAGSGANVLTF.

The DNA of the CDR3 is TGCGCCAGCAGCTTTTCCACTAGCGGACTGACCACAGATACGCAGTATTTT. Encoded protein: CASSFSTSGLTTDTQYF. This chain links TRBV5-1 with TRBJ2-3; TRBD2 agrees at 8 bases. J was trimmed by 2 bases and V by 2 bases; bases with no gene match: 10. The length of the CDR3 is 17 residues. Germline CDR1 and CDR2: SGHRS and YFSETQ.

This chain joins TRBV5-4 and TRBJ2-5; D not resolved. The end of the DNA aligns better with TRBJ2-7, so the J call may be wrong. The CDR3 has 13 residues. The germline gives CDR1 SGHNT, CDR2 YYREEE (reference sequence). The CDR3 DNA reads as TGTGCCAGCAGCGGCGGTGGAAACTACGAGCAGTACTTC. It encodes CASSGGGNYEQYF.

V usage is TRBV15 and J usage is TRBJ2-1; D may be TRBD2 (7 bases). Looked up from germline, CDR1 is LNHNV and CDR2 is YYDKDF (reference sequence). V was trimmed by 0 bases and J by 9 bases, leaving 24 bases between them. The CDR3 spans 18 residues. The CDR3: CATSREGGSGGRAREQFF. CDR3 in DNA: TGTGCCACCAGCAGAGAGGGGGGCTCCGGGGGGCGGGCTCGTGAGCAGTTCTTC.

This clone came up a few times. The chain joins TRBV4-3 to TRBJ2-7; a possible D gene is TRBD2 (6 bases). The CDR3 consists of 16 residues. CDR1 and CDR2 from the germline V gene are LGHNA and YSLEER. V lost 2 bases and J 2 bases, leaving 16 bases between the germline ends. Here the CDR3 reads CASSQHTGTFTYEQYF. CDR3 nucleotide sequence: TGCGCCAGCAGCCAACACACCGGGACTTTTACCTACGAGCAGTACTTC.

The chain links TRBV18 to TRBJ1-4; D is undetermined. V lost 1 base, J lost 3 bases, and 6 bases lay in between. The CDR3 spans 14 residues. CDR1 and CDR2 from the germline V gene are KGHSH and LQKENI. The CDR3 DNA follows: TGTGCCAGCTCACCACTCTCGTCTAATGAAAAACTGTTTTTT. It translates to CASSPLSSNEKLFF.

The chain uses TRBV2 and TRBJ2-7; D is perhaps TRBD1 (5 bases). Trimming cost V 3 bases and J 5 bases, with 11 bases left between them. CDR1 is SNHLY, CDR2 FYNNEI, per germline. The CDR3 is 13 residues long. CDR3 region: CASSEQGMNEQYF. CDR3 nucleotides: TGTGCCAGCAGTGAGCAGGGAATGAACGAGCAGTACTTC.

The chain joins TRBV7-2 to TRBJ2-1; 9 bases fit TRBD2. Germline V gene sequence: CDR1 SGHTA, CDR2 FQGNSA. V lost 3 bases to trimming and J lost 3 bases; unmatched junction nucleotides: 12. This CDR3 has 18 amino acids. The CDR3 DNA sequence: TGTGCCAGCAGCTTTTCCGTGGAGCGGGGGGCAGTCTACAATGAGCAGTTCTTC. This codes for CASSFSVERGAVYNEQFF. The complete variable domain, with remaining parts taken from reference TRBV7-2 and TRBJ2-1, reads GAGVSQSPSNKVTEKGKDVELRCDPISGHTALYWYRQSLGQGLEFLIYFQGNSAPDKSGLPSDRFSAERTGGSVSTLTIQRTQQEDSAVYLCASSFSVERGAVYNEQFFGPGTRLTVL.